Detailed here is one T cell receptor (beta chain). Its antigen is undetermined. Patients were adults with ileal or ileocolonic Crohn's disease needing resection. This CDR3 is built from 10 residues. Germline-derived CDR1 and CDR2 are SQVTM and ANQGSEA. Some clones are missing from TCRdb's copy, which holds only in-frame ones; the method was immunoSEQ multiplex PCR. This table has 5,000 to 6,500 clones, about 85% appearing once. These data are taken from a study of T cell repertoires in ileal Crohn's disease. In the study overall: All patients had surgery for stricturing (approximately 61%) or penetrating (about 40%) disease. Findings of the study overall: High-frequency clones were more common in sorted CD8 than CD4 cells. Clonal expansions were more frequent in active smokers than non-smokers at surgery.

The chain combines TRBV29-1 with TRBJ2-3; possibly TRBD1 for D (5 bases). Sequencing was done on a sample of ileal tissue. The sequence derives from an adult with Crohn's disease. In DNA, the CDR3 is TGCTTGACAGACACAGATACGCAGTATTTT. It codes for CLTDTDTQYF.